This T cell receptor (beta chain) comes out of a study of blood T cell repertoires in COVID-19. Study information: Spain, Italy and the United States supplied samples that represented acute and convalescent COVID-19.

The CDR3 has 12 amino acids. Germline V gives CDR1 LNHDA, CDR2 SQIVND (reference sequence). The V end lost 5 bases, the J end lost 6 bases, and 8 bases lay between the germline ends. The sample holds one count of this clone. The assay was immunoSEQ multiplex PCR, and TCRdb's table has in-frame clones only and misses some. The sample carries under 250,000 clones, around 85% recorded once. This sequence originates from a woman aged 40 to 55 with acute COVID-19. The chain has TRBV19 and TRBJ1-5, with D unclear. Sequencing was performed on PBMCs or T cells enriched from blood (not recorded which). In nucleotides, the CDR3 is TGTGCCAGTAGTCCTTTCGGTCAGCCCCAGCATTTT. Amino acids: CASSPFGQPQHF.